This T cell receptor (beta chain) came from a study of T cell repertoires and leukemia-associated antigens (dated by TCRdb to about 2019). Some background on the complete study: About 5.1 to 7 million read pairs and roughly 3.3 to 5.0 million effective reads were obtained per sample, with some 16 million effective reads obtained overall. Using in vitro peptide stimulation of healthy T cells, the study set out to figure out what antigen is recognized by a TCR Vbeta21 clone that had previously been found in CML patients. Broader findings and caveats from the paper: Direct testing of the expanded clones' antigen specificity and function was not done, and further investigation was required. Numbers of Vbeta genes (about 60), Jbeta genes (14), VDJ rearrangements and unique CDR3s did not differ significantly among the four groups.

CD3+ T cells were initially rested overnight at around 2.6 million cells/mL in RPMI 1640 lacking fetal bovine serum. MACS immunomagnetic beads were used, per the manufacturer's instructions, to isolate CD3+ T cells from PBMCs. Of note for this clonotype: Its antigen is not yet known. It has no much larger one-base neighbor in the sample; base qualities were not kept.

TRIzol reagent was used to extract total RNA from the cultured T cells. 5' rapid amplification of cDNA ends (5'RACE) was used to amplify TCRbeta libraries from RNA. Before sequencing, library concentration and integrity were assessed using Qubit, an Agilent instrument, and quantitative PCR. A commercial service provider sequenced the qualified libraries on Illumina HiSeq or MiSeq. The original pipeline was this. TCR sequences in each sample were identified using MiXCR version 1.8.2. For a clone to be considered qualified, a CDR3 longer than four amino acids, an in-frame nucleotide length, and the absence of a stop codon were required. A read containing the complete CDR3 structure was counted as an effective read. RT-PCR with 24 Vbeta primers, GeneScan spectratyping, and Sanger sequencing were used to validate the expanded clones. TCRdb trimmed public reads at Q25 via fastp, called clones via MiXCR and kept in-frame beta chains. Under each unique CDR3 protein, matching rows form one entry showing the most common genes and DNA. The V and J calls and clone size come from TCRdb's table, not from the authors' own analysis. Counted in this sample were 9,500 to 15,000 distinct CDR3 sequences; under 50% of them appeared once. The ten top clones hold 30% to 40% of the sample.

Inclusive of the bounding cysteine and phenylalanine, the CDR3 is 15 residues long. Solely the CDR3 DNA is kept, with 45 bases framed from the first base. Looking up the germline V gene yields CDR1 MGHRA and CDR2 YSYEKL. The junction carries 13 bases between V and J, which are trimmed by 1 base and 3 bases respectively. This clonotype was obtained from a female donor in good health. Sequencing was performed on CD3+ T cells sorted from blood and cultured. The V gene is TRBV4-1 and the J gene is TRBJ2-7; too little of a D gene remains to name it. In nucleotides, the sequence is TGCGCCAGCAGCCAAGGCCGGTGGCGTGTCTACGAGCAGTACTTC. Its amino acids are CASSQGRWRVYEQYF.